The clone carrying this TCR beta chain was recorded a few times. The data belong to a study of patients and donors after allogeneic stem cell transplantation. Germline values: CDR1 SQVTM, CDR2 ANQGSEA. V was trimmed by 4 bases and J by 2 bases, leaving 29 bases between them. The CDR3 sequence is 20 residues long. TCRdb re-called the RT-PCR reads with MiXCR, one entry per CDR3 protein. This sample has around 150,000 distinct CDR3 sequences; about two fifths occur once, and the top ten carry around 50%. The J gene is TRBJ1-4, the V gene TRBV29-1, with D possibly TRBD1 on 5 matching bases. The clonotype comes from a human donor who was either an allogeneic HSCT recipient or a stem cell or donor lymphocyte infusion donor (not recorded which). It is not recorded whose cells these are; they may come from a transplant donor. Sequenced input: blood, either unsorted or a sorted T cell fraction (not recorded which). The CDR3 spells CSVVRFFSGSSVETNEKLFF. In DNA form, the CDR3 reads TGCAGCGTTGTAAGGTTTTTTTCAGGGTCGAGTGTGGAGACTAATGAAAAACTGTTTTTT.